This TCR beta chain was retrieved from a study of regulatory T cells in long-lasting Graves disease. Study-wide findings and caveats: Only a small sample size was used, which may have cut accuracy. Whereas new patients shared 970 or so public clonotypes, persistent patients shared more, at about 3,000. Samples came from peripheral blood alone, without thyroid tissue. Persistent disease preferred TRBV28, TRBJ1-2 and TRBJ2-5.

Building of the TCR beta libraries involved iRepertoire HTBI primers and Arm-PCR of CDR3 regions. From the multiplex PCR reads, TCRdb called clonotypes with MiXCR, one entry per CDR3 protein. The table shows around 460,000 distinct CDR3 sequences, with roughly 22% occurring only once. This clonotype was observed a few times. Its antigen is not known. Time point reported: persistent/refractory GD, antithyroid drugs over 5 years with positive TRAb. RNA extracted from PBMCs served as the sequencing template. CDR3 length: 18 amino acids. Looked up from germline, CDR1 is LGHNT and CDR2 is FRNRAP. The V and J ends lost 0 bases and 0 bases respectively, with 17 bases between them.

The clonotype was recovered from a female donor with Graves disease. The material was peripheral blood mononuclear cells (PBMCs), obtained when the disease was refractory, from a patient treated with antithyroid drugs. The chain is built from TRBV12-5 and TRBJ1-1, with a possible D match to TRBD1 (5 bases). CDR3 amino acids: CASGLVFSRDGMNTEAFF. The CDR3 region has the DNA TGTGCTAGTGGTTTGGTATTCTCCAGGGACGGAATGAACACTGAAGCTTTCTTT. The entire variable domain, with the rest obtained from reference TRBV12-5 and TRBJ1-1, is as follows: DARVTQTPRHKVTEMGQEVTMRCQPILGHNTVFWYRQTMMQGLELLAYFRNRAPLDDSGMPKDRFSAEMPDATLATLKIQPSEPRDSAVYFCASGLVFSRDGMNTEAFFGQGTRLTVV.